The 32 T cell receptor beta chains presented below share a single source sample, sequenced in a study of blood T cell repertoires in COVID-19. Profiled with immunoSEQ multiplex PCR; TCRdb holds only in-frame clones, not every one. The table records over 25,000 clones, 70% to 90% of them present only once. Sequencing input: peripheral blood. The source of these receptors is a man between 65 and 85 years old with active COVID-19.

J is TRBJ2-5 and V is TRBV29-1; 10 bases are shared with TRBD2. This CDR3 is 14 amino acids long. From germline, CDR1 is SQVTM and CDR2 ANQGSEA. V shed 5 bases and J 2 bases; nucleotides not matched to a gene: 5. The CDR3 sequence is CSVTLAGEQETQYF. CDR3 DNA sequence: TGCAGCGTTACCCTAGCGGGAGAGCAAGAGACCCAGTACTTC.

In nucleotides, the CDR3 is TGTGCCAGCAGCGTCGGGACAGGGAGGGAGCAGTACTTC. Its translation is CASSVGTGREQYF. V is TRBV11-3 and J is TRBJ2-7; 9 positions match TRBD1. The V segment lost 5 bases and the J segment 7 bases; nucleotides outside the gene matches: 6. The CDR3 loop spans 13 amino acids. Germline lookup yields CDR1 SGHNT and CDR2 YENEEA.

This chain's CDR3 is CASSPRGTSGSDYEQYF. CDR3 DNA sequence: TGTGCCAGCAGCCCTAGGGGGACTAGCGGGAGTGACTACGAGCAGTACTTC. This chain connects TRBV5-6 to TRBJ2-7; TRBD2 agrees at 14 bases. After removal of 4 bases from V and 3 bases from J, the junction contained 9 bases not matched to a gene. Germline V lookup: CDR1 SGHDT, CDR2 YYEEEE. The CDR3 covers 17 residues.

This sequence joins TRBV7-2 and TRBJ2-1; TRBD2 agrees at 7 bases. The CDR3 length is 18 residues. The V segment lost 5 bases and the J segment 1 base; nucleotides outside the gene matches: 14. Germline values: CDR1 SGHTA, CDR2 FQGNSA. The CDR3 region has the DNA TGTGCCAGCAGCCTGGGGCCAACTAGCGCGAGGTCCTACAATGAGCAGTTCTTC. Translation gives CASSLGPTSARSYNEQFF.

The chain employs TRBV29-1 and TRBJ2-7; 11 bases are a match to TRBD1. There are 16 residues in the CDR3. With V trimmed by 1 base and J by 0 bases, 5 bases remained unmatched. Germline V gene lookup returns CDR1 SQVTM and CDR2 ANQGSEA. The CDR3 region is CSVEGGTGGFSYEQYF. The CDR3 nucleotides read TGCAGCGTTGAAGGCGGGACAGGGGGGTTCTCCTACGAGCAGTACTTC.

CDR3 in amino acids: CASSQARIDRATEAFF. CDR3 sequence (DNA): TGTGCCAGCAGCCAAGCGCGGATAGACAGGGCTACTGAAGCTTTCTTT. The chain carries TRBV3-1 (or the pseudogene TRBV3-2) and TRBJ1-1, with 7 bases lining up with TRBD1. The CDR3 extends over 16 amino acids. V dropped 1 base and J dropped 5; count of bases not matched to a gene: 10. CDR1 is LGHDT, CDR2 YNNKEL, per germline (reference sequence).

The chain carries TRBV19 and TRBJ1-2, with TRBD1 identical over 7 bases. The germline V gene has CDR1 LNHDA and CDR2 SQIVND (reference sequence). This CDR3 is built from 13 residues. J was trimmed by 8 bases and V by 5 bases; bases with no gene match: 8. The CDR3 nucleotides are TGTGCCAGTAGTTCAAGACAGGGTCAAGGCTACACCTTC. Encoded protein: CASSSRQGQGYTF.

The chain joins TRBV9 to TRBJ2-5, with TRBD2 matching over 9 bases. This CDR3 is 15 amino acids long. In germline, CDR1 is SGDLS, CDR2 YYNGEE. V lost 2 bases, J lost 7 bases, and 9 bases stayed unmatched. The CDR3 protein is CASSVSLAGEGTQYF. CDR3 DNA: TGTGCCAGCAGCGTCTCCTTAGCGGGAGAGGGGACCCAGTACTTC.

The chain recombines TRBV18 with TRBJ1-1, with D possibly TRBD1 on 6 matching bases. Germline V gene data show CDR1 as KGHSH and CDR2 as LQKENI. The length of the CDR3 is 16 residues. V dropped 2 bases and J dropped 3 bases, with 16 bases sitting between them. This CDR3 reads CASSPRNRDRYTEAFF. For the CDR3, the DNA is TGTGCCAGCTCACCAAGAAACAGGGATAGGTACACTGAAGCTTTCTTT.

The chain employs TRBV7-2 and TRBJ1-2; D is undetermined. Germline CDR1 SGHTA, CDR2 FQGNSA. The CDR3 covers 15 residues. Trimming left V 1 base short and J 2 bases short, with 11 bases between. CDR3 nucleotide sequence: TGTGCCAGCAGCTTAGTACCCCACAGAAACTATGGCTACACCTTC. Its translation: CASSLVPHRNYGYTF.

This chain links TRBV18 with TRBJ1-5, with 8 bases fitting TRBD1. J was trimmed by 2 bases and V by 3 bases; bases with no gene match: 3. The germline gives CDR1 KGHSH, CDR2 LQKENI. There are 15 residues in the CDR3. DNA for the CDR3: TGTGCCAGCTCACCTCCGACAGGGGGCAATCAGCCCCAGCATTTT. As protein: CASSPPTGGNQPQHF.

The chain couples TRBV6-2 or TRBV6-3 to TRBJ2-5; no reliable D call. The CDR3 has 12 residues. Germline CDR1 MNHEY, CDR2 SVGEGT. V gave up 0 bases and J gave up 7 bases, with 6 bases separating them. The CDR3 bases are TGTGCCAGCAGTTACTCGTACGGGACCCAGTACTTC. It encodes CASSYSYGTQYF.

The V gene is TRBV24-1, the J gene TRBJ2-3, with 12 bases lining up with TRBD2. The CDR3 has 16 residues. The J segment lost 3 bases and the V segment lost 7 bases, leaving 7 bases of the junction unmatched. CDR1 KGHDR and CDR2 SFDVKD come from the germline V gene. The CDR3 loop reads CATSSILAGGTDTQYF. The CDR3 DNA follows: TGTGCCACCAGCTCTATCCTAGCGGGGGGGACAGATACGCAGTATTTT.

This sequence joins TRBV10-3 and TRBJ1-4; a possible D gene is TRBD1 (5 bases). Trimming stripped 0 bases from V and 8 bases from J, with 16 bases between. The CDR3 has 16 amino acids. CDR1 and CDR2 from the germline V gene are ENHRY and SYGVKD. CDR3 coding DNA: TGTGCCATCAGTGAGTCCCCAGGAGGGGAAGCGGAAAAACTGTTTTTT. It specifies CAISESPGGEAEKLFF.

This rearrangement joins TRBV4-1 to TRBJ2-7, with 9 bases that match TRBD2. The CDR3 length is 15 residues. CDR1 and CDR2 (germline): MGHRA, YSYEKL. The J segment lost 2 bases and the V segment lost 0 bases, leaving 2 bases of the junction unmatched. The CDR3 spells CASSQELAGTYEQYF. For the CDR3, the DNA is TGCGCCAGCAGCCAAGAACTAGCGGGCACCTACGAGCAGTACTTC.

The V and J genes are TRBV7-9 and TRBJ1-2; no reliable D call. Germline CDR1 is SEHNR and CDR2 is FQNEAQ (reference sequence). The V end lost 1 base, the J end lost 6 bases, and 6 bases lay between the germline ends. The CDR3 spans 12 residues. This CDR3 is CASSLGENGYTF. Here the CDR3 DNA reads TGTGCCAGCAGCTTAGGAGAGAATGGCTACACCTTC.

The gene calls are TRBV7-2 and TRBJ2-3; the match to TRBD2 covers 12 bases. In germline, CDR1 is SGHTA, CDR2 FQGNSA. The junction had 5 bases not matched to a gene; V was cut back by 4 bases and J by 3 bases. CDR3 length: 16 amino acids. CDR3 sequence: CASSWTSGTRTDTQYF. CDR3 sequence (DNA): TGTGCCAGCAGCTGGACTAGCGGGACGAGGACAGATACGCAGTATTTT.

CDR3 protein: CASNDRDMNTEAFF. The CDR3 nucleotides read TGCGCCAGCAACGACAGGGATATGAACACTGAAGCTTTCTTT. The J gene is TRBJ1-1, the V gene TRBV5-1; 7 bases line up with TRBD1. CDR1 is SGHRS and CDR2 is YFSETQ in the germline V gene. V lost 6 bases, J lost 0 bases, and 5 bases stayed unmatched. The CDR3 length is 14 residues.

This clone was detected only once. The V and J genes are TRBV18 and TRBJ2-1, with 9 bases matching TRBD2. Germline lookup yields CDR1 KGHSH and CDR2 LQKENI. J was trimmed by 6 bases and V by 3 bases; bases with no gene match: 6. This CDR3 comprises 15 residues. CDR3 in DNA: TGTGCCAGCTCACCGGGGCTAGCGGGACTCAATGAGCAGTTCTTC. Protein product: CASSPGLAGLNEQFF.

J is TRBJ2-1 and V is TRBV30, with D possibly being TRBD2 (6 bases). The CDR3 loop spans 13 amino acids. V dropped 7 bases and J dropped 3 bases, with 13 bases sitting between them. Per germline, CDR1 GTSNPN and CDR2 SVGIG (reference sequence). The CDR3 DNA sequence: TGTGCCTTTGCGGGGCCAGGCTACAATGAGCAGTTCTTC. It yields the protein CAFAGPGYNEQFF.

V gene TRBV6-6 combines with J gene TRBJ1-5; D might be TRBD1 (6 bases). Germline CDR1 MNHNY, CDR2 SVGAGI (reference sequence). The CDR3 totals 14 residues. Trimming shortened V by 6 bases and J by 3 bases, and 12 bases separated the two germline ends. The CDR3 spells CASRRDTANQPQHF. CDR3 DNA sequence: TGTGCCAGCAGGAGGGACACAGCCAATCAGCCCCAGCATTTT.

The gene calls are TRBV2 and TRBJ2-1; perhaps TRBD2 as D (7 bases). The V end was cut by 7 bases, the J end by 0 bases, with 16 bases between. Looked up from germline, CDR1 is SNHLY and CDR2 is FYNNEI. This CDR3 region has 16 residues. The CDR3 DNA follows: TGTGCCAGCACAGGACAAGGGGGGGCCTCCTACAATGAGCAGTTCTTC. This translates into CASTGQGGASYNEQFF.

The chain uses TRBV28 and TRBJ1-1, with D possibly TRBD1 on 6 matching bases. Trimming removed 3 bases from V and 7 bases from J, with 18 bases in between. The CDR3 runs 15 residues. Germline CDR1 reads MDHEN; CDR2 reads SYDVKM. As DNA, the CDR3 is TGTGCCAGCAGTTTGGTTCTCAGGGGCGACGGTGAAGCTTTCTTT. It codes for CASSLVLRGDGEAFF.

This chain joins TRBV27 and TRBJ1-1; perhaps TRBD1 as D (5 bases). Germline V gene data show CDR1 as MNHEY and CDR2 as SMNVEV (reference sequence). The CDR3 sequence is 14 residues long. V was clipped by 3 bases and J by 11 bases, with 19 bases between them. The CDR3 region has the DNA TGTGCCAGCAGTTTTTCCAGGGCCCTTGAGTTGGCTTTCTTT. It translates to CASSFSRALELAFF.

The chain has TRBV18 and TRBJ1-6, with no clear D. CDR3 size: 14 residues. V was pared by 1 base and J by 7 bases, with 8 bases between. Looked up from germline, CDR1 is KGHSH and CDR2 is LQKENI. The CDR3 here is CASSPRQENSPLHF. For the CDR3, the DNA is TGTGCCAGCTCACCACGCCAGGAAAATTCACCCCTCCACTTT.

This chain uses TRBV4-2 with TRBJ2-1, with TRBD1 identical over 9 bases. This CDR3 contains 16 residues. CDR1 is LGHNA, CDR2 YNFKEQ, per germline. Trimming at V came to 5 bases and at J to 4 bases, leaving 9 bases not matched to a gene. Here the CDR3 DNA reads TGTGCCAGCAGCTGGGGACAGGGAAAGGGGTACAATGAGCAGTTCTTC. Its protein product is CASSWGQGKGYNEQFF.

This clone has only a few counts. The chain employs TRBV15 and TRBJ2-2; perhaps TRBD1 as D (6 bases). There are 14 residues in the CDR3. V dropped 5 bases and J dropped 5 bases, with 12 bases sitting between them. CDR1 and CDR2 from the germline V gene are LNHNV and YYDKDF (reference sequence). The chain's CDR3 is CATSAQGVTGELFF. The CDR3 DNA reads TGTGCCACCAGCGCACAGGGAGTGACCGGGGAGCTGTTTTTT.

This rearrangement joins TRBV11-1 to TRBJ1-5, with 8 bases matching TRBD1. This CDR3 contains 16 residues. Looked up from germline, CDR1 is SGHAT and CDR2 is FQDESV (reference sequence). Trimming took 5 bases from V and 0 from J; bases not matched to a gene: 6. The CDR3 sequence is CASSRQGLFSNQPQHF. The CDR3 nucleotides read TGTGCCAGCAGCCGACAGGGGCTATTTAGCAATCAGCCCCAGCATTTT.

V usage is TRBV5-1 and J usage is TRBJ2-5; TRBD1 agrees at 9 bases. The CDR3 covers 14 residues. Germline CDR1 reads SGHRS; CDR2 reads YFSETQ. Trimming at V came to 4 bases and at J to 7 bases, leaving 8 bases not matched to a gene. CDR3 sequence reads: CASSPGQGHGTQYF. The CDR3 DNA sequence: TGCGCCAGCAGCCCGGGACAGGGCCATGGGACCCAGTACTTC.

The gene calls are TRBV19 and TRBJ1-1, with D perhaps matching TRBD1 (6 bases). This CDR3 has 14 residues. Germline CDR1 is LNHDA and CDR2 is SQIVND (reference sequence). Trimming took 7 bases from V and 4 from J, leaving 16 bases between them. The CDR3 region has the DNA TGTGCCAGTAAGGGGCTAACAGGGAGCACTGAAGCTTTCTTT. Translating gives CASKGLTGSTEAFF.

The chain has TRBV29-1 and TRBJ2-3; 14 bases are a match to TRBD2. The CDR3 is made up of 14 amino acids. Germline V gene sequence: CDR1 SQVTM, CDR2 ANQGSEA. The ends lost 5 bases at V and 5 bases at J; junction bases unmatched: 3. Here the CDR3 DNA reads TGCAGCGTTCGGACTAGCGGGAGGAGAGATACGCAGTATTTT. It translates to CSVRTSGRRDTQYF.

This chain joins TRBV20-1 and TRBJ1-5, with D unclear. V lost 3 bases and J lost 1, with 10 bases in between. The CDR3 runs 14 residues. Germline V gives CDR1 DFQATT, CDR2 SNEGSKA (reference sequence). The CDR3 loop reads CSASRGHSNQPQHF. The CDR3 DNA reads TGCAGTGCTAGTAGAGGGCACAGCAATCAGCCCCAGCATTTT.